This is a list of T cell receptor beta chains from one sample in a study of T-cell reconstitution after alpha-beta-depleted transplantation in children. MiXCR, applied by TCRdb to the PCR reads, yields one record per CDR3 protein. The top ten clones hold 3% of a sample with 190,000 or so distinct CDR3 sequences, 6% to 7% of them seen once. The sample in question was PBMCs from the stem cell graft donor, obtained from the stem cell graft. The source is a human donor who donated a stem cell graft to a child with Wiskott-Aldrich syndrome. CDR3s leave out the opening cysteine and the closing phenylalanine or tryptophan. The order of the fields is V gene, J gene, CDR3 protein.

V: TRBV6-2/TRBV6-3; J: TRBJ1-2; CDR3: ASSYRRDGYT
V: TRBV30; J: TRBJ2-5; CDR3: AWSPGGTETQY
V: TRBV2; J: TRBJ1-2; CDR3: ASSVWREQGYGYT
V: TRBV3-1; J: TRBJ1-2; CDR3: ASSQDSQSIYGYT
V: TRBV24-1; J: TRBJ2-1; CDR3: ATIYPKTTGGLAGGLNEQF
V: TRBV21-1; J: TRBJ2-7; CDR3: ASSKEEGGGEQY
V: TRBV4-2; J: TRBJ2-5; CDR3: ASSQPDRGREETQY
V: TRBV7-2; J: TRBJ2-3; CDR3: ASTPPSGVPTDTQY
V: TRBV5-1; J: TRBJ2-1; CDR3: ASSDGTTHYNEQF
V: TRBV20-1; J: TRBJ2-7; CDR3: SARTGTGVLYEQY
V: TRBV12-3/TRBV12-4; J: TRBJ2-1; CDR3: ASSYGTGVINEQF